The next 9 T cell receptor beta chains were all read from a single sample in a study of cytomegalovirus exposure and HLA in healthy donors. The PCR made use of 60 Vbeta and 13 Jbeta primers. TCRdb keeps only in-frame clones here, not all; method: immunoSEQ multiplex PCR. The sample contains 200,000 or so clones, 80% to 85% of which appear only once. What was sequenced was PBMCs. All receptors come from a woman between 50 and 59 years old in good health and CMV-seropositive.

In this sample, this clone turned up a few times. The gene calls are TRBV7-3 and TRBJ2-2; 9 nucleotides agree with TRBD1. The CDR3 spans 14 residues. Germline V lookup: CDR1 SGHTA, CDR2 FQGTGA. The V and J ends lost 8 bases and 6 bases, in that order; junction bases with no gene match: 7. The CDR3 coding sequence is TGTGCCAGCTGGCCTGGACAGGGGCCCGGGGAGCTGTTTTTT. Amino acid sequence: CASWPGQGPGELFF.

The V call is TRBV28, the J call TRBJ1-4, with D uncertain. The CDR3 has 14 residues. V lost 6 bases and J 4 bases, leaving 12 bases between the germline ends. Germline-derived CDR1 and CDR2 are MDHEN and SYDVKM. For the CDR3, the DNA is TGTGCCAGCAGCTCTGGACTGGGTAATGAAAAACTGTTTTTT. Amino acids: CASSSGLGNEKLFF.

The chain couples TRBV6-5 to TRBJ1-5; D unclear. The V gene lost 2 bases and the J gene lost 5 bases, with 10 bases spanning the gap. In germline, CDR1 is MNHEY, CDR2 SVGAGI. This CDR3 comprises 14 residues. The DNA of the CDR3 is TGTGCCAGCAGTTACGGAGGCCTTCATCAGCCCCAGCATTTT. It yields the protein CASSYGGLHQPQHF.

The chain combines TRBV7-8 with TRBJ1-5; TRBD1 is a possible D gene (5 bases). Trimming left V 5 bases short and J 7 bases short, with 18 bases between. This CDR3 has 15 residues. From germline, CDR1 is SGHVS and CDR2 FQNEAQ. CDR3 protein: CASSQSPDSRQPQHF. In DNA, the CDR3 is TGTGCCAGCAGCCAATCGCCAGACAGTCGGCAGCCCCAGCATTTT.

The sample holds one count of this clone. This rearrangement joins TRBV5-1 to TRBJ1-2; D remains unclear. The CDR3 length is 14 residues. Germline loops: CDR1 SGHRS, CDR2 YFSETQ. The V end was cut by 7 bases, the J end by 10 bases, with 23 bases between. In nucleotides, the CDR3 is TGCGCCAGCCATCCTCGCCCGGGGTGGAATGTCTACACCTTC. Protein product: CASHPRPGWNVYTF.

The V and J genes are TRBV19 and TRBJ2-5; D might be TRBD1 (6 bases). The V end lost 1 base, the J end lost 3 bases, and 12 bases lay between the germline ends. CDR3 size: 15 residues. Germline CDR1 is LNHDA and CDR2 is SQIVND (reference sequence). CDR3 nucleotides: TGTGCCAGTAGTATAGGGAGCCAGGGGAAAGAGACCCAGTACTTC. Translation: CASSIGSQGKETQYF.

V is TRBV28 and J is TRBJ2-7; TRBD1 agrees at 7 bases. The ends lost 7 bases at V and 2 bases at J; junction bases unmatched: 11. Germline CDR1 MDHEN, CDR2 SYDVKM. The CDR3 consists of 15 residues. CDR3 DNA sequence: TGTGCCAGCAACCTACAGGGGAAAAGAACCTACGAGCAGTACTTC. Translated, it gives CASNLQGKRTYEQYF.

This clone occurred once. The rearrangement links TRBV7-2 to TRBJ2-1; TRBD2 matches 8 bases. CDR3 length: 15 residues. Germline trimming cut 1 base from V and 9 bases from J; bases unmatched to any gene: 8. Germline V gene data show CDR1 as SGHTA and CDR2 as FQGNSA. The chain's CDR3 is CASSLGGGGIGEQFF. The CDR3 bases are TGTGCCAGCAGCTTAGGGGGCGGGGGGATAGGTGAGCAGTTCTTC.

The chain carries TRBV19 and TRBJ2-2; 7 bases agree with TRBD1. The junction had 12 bases not matched to a gene; V was cut back by 6 bases and J by 2 bases. Germline lookup yields CDR1 LNHDA and CDR2 SQIVND (reference sequence). The CDR3 runs 17 residues. The DNA for the CDR3 is TGTGCCAGTAGCCGAGTCGCCGGGACAGTTAACACCGGGGAGCTGTTTTTT. Translated, it gives CASSRVAGTVNTGELFF.